This TCR beta chain came from a study of Graves' ophthalmopathy and Graves' hyperthyroidism. J gave up 1 base and V 3 bases, and 9 bases lay outside the gene matches. The CDR3 has 17 residues. Researchers took RNA transcripts and amplified TCR beta CDR3 regions from them. First-round RT-PCR employed HTBI primers, with a second-round multiplex PCR after it. In TCRdb, the multiplex PCR reads were re-called with MiXCR into one record per CDR3 protein. The repertoire holds a few hundred thousand distinct CDR3 sequences, with 15% as singletons. The sequencing sample was made of peripheral blood. The V call is TRBV12-3 or TRBV12-4, the J call TRBJ1-2, with 9 bases identical to TRBD1. This TCR came from a woman between 18 and 29 years old with stable Graves' hyperthyroidism. The CDR3 sequence: CASSFFGQGIVNYGYTF. DNA for the CDR3: TGTGCCAGCAGTTTTTTCGGACAGGGGATCGTTAACTATGGCTACACCTTC.